This TCR beta chain emerged from a study of early T cells in non-severe SARS-CoV-2 infection. Tagging with unique molecular identifiers was applied to individual cDNA molecules. TCRdb itself ran the 5' RACE reads through MiXCR, one entry per CDR3 protein. The sample comprises 74,000 or so distinct CDR3 sequences, around a tenth of which are singletons, and roughly 3.8% rests with the top ten. Study-wide findings and caveats: CD4 and private specificities were missed by VDJdb matching, which favored anti-spike CD8 responses.

As concerns this clonotype: The target antigen is unknown.

The TCR comes from an adult who was a healthcare worker with PCR-confirmed SARS-CoV-2 infection or an uninfected control (not recorded which). The specimen sequenced was whole blood.

The CDR3 coding sequence is TGCGCCAGCCCACTAGAAGGGCCAGAGACCCAGTACTTC. It is translated as CASPLEGPETQYF. The chain has TRBV23-1 and TRBJ2-5, with D possibly TRBD2 on 5 matching bases. TRBV23-1 is sorted into the ORF group, with uncertain function. V dropped 8 bases and J dropped 4 bases, with 14 bases sitting between them. The CDR3 length is 13 residues.